This TCR beta chain is from a study of T cell responses to AZD1222 COVID-19 vaccine. Broader study findings: Compared with day 0, the breadth and depth of the Spike-specific TCR repertoire rose significantly after two doses of AZD1222.

Regarding this clone: Its antigen is currently unknown.

Only in-frame clones appear in the TCRdb table, and some are missing; sequencing was by immunoSEQ multiplex PCR. The table has 110,000 to 150,000 clones, around 90% seen once. The CDR3 contains 17 residues. Germline lookup yields CDR1 ENHRY and CDR2 SYGVKD. Between the trimmed V and J ends, which lost 3 bases and 1 base, there was a span of 16 bases. Sequencing was performed on peripheral blood, taken on day 0 of AZD1222 vaccination. The receptor was isolated from an adult in good health. The chain employs TRBV10-3 and TRBJ1-5; no firm D call. Here the CDR3 DNA reads TGTGCCATCAGTGACCCCCGAGGGTTTGGGAGCAATCAGCCCCAGCATTTT. It is translated as CAISDPRGFGSNQPQHF.